This TCR beta chain was captured by sequencing in a study of T-cell reconstitution after alpha-beta-depleted transplantation in children. Preparation of the TCRbeta library used unique molecular identifiers. TCRdb passed the PCR reads through MiXCR, listing each CDR3 protein once. There are about 200,000 distinct CDR3 sequences in the sample; about 8.2% occur only once, and 35% to 45% lies in the top ten. Per the germline V gene, CDR1 is KGHSH and CDR2 is LQKENI. V was cut by 2 bases and J by 4 bases, with 12 bases left in between. The CDR3 totals 15 residues. Broader study findings: Surviving recipient cells, namely T cells and thymic progenitors, were the source of high day-60 TCRbeta diversity in some patients. Several hundred graft clones that had expanded were reportedly the source of alpha-beta T cells about two months after transplant.

This clonotype appeared a few times. Its antigen is currently unknown. This sequence originates from a male patient aged 2 to 10 who had a stem cell transplant for acute myeloid leukemia, so the T cells may come from the graft donor. V gene TRBV18 combines with J gene TRBJ2-1; possible D gene TRBD2, 7 bases. The input for sequencing was PBMCs, mostly from graft donor cells, taken 360 days after TCRalphabeta/CD19-depleted stem cell transplant. This chain's CDR3 is CASSPMRGPYNEQFF. CDR3 sequence (DNA): TGTGCCAGCTCACCAATGCGGGGGCCTTACAATGAGCAGTTCTTC.